The 10 T cell receptor beta chains presented below share a single source sample, sequenced in a study of blood T cell repertoires in COVID-19. The protocol was immunoSEQ multiplex PCR, while the TCRdb copy is restricted to in-frame clones and leaves out a portion. The repertoire holds roughly 100,000 clones, with just under 85% as singletons. Sequencing was done on a sample of peripheral blood. These receptor sequences come from a man aged 35-49 years with active or convalescent COVID-19.

V gene TRBV4-3 combines with J gene TRBJ2-1, with 9 bases that match TRBD1. The CDR3 covers 14 residues. Germline-derived CDR1 and CDR2 are LGHNA and YSLEER. V lost 2 bases to trimming and J lost 8 bases; unmatched junction nucleotides: 4. DNA of the CDR3: TGCGCCAGCAGCCAACCGGGACAGGGCTATGAGCAGTTCTTC. Amino acid sequence: CASSQPGQGYEQFF.

This clone was seen a single time. J is TRBJ2-7 and V is TRBV30; 8 bases agree with TRBD1. CDR3 length: 11 residues. V lost 5 bases to trimming and J lost 9 bases; unmatched junction nucleotides: 6. Germline CDR1 reads GTSNPN; CDR2 reads SVGIG (reference sequence). This CDR3 reads CAWGQGDGQYF. CDR3 in DNA: TGTGCCTGGGGACAGGGTGATGGGCAGTACTTC.

V and J are TRBV7-7 and TRBJ1-2; tentatively, D is TRBD1 (5 bases). The CDR3 covers 14 residues. Per the germline V gene, CDR1 is SSHAT and CDR2 is FNYEAQ (reference sequence). Trimming removed 5 bases from V and 4 bases from J, with 14 bases in between. The CDR3 DNA sequence: TGTGCCAGCAGCCCGGCGGGGGGTATCTATGGCTACACCTTC. It translates to CASSPAGGIYGYTF.

This chain links TRBV6-6 with TRBJ1-2; D unclear. V lost 5 bases and J 2 bases, leaving 12 bases between the germline ends. The CDR3 covers 14 residues. Germline CDR1 reads MNHNY; CDR2 reads SVGAGI (reference sequence). The DNA for the CDR3 is TGTGCCAGCAGTCACGGTGGGAGAAACTATGGCTACACCTTC. Protein product: CASSHGGRNYGYTF.

The chain is built from TRBV18 and TRBJ1-5, with D perhaps TRBD1 (6 bases). This CDR3 has 15 residues. The V end lost 1 base, the J end lost 2 bases, and 9 bases lay between the germline ends. The germline V gene encodes CDR1 KGHSH and CDR2 LQKENI. The CDR3 reads CASSPQGVGNQPQHF. The CDR3 DNA follows: TGTGCCAGCTCACCACAGGGGGTGGGCAATCAGCCCCAGCATTTT.

CDR3 DNA sequence: TGTGCCAGCAGTGGGGGACAGAGGAATGAAAAACTGTTTTTT. It translates to CASSGGQRNEKLFF. J is TRBJ1-4 and V is TRBV2, with 7 bases fitting TRBD1. J lost 5 bases, V lost 4 bases, and 4 bases had no gene match. Germline assignment: CDR1 SNHLY and CDR2 FYNNEI. The CDR3 runs to 14 residues.

This clone came up a few times. The V call is TRBV19, the J call TRBJ1-1; D gene unclear. The ends were cut back, 3 bases at V and 5 bases at J, with 16 bases in the middle. The CDR3 is 15 amino acids. Germline values: CDR1 LNHDA, CDR2 SQIVND (reference sequence). CDR3 in DNA: TGTGCCAGTAGTATCGCCTGGGCCCCGACGACTGAAGCTTTCTTT. Encoded protein: CASSIAWAPTTEAFF.

The rearrangement joins TRBV18 to TRBJ2-7; 11 bases align to TRBD1. Germline values: CDR1 KGHSH, CDR2 LQKENI. The CDR3 runs 15 residues. Germline trimming cut 2 bases from V and 6 bases from J; bases unmatched to any gene: 6. This CDR3 is CASSPLGTGGVEQYF. CDR3 coding DNA: TGTGCCAGCTCACCATTGGGGACAGGGGGTGTCGAGCAGTACTTC.

V is TRBV7-2 and J is TRBJ2-2; 8 bases map to TRBD2. The CDR3 extends over 16 amino acids. The germline CDR1 and CDR2 sequences are SGHTA and FQGNSA. With 4 bases clipped from V and 4 bases from J, the junction kept 8 bases outside the gene matches. Written as DNA, the CDR3 is TGTGCCAGCAGCTCCGGACCACTAGCGGTCACCGGGGAGCTGTTTTTT. The encoded protein is CASSSGPLAVTGELFF.

J is TRBJ1-3 and V is TRBV3-1 (or the pseudogene TRBV3-2); tentative D call: TRBD1 (5 bases). This CDR3 is 16 amino acids long. Deletions cut 1 base from V and 1 base from J, with 11 bases between. Germline V gives CDR1 LGHDT, CDR2 YNNKEL (reference sequence). This CDR3 is CASSQVHQGSGNTIYF. CDR3 bases: TGTGCCAGCAGCCAAGTCCACCAGGGATCTGGAAACACCATATATTTT.